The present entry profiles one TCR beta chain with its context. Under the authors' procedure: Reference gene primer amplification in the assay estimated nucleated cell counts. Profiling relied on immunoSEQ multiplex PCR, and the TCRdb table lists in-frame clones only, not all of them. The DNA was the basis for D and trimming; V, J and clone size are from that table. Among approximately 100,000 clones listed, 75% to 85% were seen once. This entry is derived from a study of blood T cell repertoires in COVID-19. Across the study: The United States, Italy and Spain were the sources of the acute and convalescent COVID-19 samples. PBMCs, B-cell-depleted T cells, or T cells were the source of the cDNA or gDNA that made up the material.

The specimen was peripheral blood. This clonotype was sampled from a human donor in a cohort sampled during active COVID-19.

CDR3 sequence (DNA): TGTGCCAGCAGCTTAGCCCAAATGGATACGCAGTATTTT. Translating gives CASSLAQMDTQYF. The chain links TRBV11-2 to TRBJ2-3; D is unclear. Germline V gene data show CDR1 as SGHAT and CDR2 as FQNNGV. The CDR3 is 13 amino acids. V gave up 1 base and J gave up 6 bases, with 8 bases separating them.